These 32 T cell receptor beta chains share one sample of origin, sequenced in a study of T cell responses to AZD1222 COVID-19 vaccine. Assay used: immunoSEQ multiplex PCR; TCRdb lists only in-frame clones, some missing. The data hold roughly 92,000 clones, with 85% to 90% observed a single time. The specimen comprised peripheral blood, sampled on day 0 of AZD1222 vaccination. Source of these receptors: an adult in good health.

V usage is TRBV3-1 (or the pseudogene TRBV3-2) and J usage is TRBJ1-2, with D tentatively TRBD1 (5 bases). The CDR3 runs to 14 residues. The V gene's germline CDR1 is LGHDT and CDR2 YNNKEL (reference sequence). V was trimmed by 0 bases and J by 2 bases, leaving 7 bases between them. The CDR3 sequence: CASSQEGGNYGYTF. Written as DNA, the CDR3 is TGTGCCAGCAGCCAAGAGGGGGGAAACTATGGCTACACCTTC.

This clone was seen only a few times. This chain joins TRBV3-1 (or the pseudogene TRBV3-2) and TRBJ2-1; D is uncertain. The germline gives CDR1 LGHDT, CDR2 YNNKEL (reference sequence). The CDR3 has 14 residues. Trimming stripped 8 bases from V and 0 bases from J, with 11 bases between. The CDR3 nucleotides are TGTGCCAGCCGTACTCTCAGCTCCTACAATGAGCAGTTCTTC. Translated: CASRTLSSYNEQFF.

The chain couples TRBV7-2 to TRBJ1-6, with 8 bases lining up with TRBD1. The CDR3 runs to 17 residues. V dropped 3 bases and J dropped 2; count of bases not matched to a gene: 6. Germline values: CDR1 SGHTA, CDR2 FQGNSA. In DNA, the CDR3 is TGTGCCAGCAGCTTCTTGCCGGGACAGGCCTATAATTCACCCCTCCACTTT. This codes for CASSFLPGQAYNSPLHF.

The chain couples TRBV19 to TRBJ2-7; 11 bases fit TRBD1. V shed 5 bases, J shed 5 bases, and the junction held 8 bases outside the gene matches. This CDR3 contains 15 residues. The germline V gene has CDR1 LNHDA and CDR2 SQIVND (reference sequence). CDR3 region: CASSARTGGVNEQYF. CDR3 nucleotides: TGTGCCAGTAGTGCCCGGACAGGGGGCGTCAACGAGCAGTACTTC.

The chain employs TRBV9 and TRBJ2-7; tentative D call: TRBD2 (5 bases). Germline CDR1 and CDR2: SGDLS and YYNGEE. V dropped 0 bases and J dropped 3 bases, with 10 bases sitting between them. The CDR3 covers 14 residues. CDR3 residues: CASSVGPGIYEQYF. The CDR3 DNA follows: TGTGCCAGCAGCGTAGGTCCGGGGATCTACGAGCAGTACTTC.

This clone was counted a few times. CDR3 protein: CASSSTGPVGGETQYF. The CDR3 bases are TGTGCCAGCTCATCGACAGGACCCGTCGGGGGGGAGACCCAGTACTTC. This rearrangement joins TRBV18 to TRBJ2-5; perhaps TRBD2 as D (7 bases). This CDR3 has 16 residues. V gave up 5 bases and J gave up 5 bases, with 21 bases separating them. Germline loops: CDR1 KGHSH, CDR2 LQKENI.

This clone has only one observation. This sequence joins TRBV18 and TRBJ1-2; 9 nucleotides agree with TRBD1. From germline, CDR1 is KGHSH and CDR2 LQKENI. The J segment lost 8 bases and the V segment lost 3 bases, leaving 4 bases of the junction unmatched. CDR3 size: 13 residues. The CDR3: CASSPGQGRGYTF. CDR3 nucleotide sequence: TGTGCCAGCTCACCGGGACAGGGACGAGGCTACACCTTC.

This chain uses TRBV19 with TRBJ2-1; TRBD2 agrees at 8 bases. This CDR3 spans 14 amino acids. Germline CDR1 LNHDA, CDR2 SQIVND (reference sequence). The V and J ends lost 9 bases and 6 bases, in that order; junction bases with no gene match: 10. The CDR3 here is CASASAGGTNEQFF. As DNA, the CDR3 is TGTGCCAGCGCATCGGCGGGGGGAACCAATGAGCAGTTCTTC.

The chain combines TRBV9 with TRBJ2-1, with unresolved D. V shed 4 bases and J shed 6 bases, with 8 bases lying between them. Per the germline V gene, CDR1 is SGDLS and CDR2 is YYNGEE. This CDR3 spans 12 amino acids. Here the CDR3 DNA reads TGTGCCAGCAGCCAAAGGAGCAATGAGCAGTTCTTC. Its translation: CASSQRSNEQFF.

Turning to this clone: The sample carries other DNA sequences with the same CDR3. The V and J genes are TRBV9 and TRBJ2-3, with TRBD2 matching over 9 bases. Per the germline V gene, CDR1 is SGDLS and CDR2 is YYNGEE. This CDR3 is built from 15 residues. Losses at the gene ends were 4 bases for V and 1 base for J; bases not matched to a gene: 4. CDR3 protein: CASSTRGGGTDTQYF. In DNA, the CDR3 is TGTGCCAGCAGCACGCGGGGGGGCGGCACAGATACGCAGTATTTT.

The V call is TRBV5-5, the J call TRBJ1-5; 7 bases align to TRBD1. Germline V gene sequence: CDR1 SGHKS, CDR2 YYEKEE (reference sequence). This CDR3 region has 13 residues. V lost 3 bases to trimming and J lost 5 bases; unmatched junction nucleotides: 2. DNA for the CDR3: TGTGCCAGCAGCTCCCAGGGGGATCAGCCCCAGCATTTT. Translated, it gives CASSSQGDQPQHF.

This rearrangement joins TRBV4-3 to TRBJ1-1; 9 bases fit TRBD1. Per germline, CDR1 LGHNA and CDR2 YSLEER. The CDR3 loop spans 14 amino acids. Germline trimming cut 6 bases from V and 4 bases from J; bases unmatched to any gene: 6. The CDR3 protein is CASSYRGRGTEAFF. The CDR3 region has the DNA TGCGCCAGCAGTTACAGGGGGCGCGGCACTGAAGCTTTCTTT.

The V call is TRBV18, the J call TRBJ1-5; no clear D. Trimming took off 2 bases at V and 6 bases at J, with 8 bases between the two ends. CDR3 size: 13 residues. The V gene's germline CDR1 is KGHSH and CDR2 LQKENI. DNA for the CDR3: TGTGCCAGCTCACCAGGCTTACGTCAGCCCCAGCATTTT. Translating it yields CASSPGLRQPQHF.

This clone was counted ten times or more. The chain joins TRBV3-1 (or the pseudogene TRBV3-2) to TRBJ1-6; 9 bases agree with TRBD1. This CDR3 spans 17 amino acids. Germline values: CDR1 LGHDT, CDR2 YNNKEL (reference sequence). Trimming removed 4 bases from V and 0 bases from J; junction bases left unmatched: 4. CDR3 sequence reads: CASSLRTGASYNSPLHF. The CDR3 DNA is TGTGCCAGCAGCCTCCGGACAGGGGCCTCCTATAATTCACCCCTCCACTTT.

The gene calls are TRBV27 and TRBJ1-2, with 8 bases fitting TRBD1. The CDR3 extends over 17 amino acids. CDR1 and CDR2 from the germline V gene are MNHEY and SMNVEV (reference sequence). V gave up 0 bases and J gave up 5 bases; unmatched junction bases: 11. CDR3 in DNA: TGTGCCAGCAGTTTATCGTACCCACGGACAGGGAGGTATGGCTACACCTTC. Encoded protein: CASSLSYPRTGRYGYTF.

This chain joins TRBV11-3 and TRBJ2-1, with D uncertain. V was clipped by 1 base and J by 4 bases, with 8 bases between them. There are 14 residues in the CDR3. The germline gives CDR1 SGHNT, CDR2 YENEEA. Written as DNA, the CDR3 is TGTGCCAGCAGCTTAGGGCAGGAATACAATGAGCAGTTCTTC. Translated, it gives CASSLGQEYNEQFF. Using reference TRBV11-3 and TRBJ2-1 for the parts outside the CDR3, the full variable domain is EAGVVQSPRYKIIEKKQPVAFWCNPISGHNTLYWYLQNLGQGPELLIRYENEEAVDDSQLPKDRFSAERLKGVDSTLKIQPAELGDSAVYLCASSLGQEYNEQFFGPGTRLTVL.

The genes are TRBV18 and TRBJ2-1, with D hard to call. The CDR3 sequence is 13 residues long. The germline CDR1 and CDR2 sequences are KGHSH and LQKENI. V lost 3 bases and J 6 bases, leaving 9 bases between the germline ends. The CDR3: CASSPGSPNEQFF. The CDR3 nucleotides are TGTGCCAGCTCACCGGGCTCTCCCAATGAGCAGTTCTTC. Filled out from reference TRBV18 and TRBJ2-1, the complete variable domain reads NAGVMQNPRHLVRRRGQEARLRCSPMKGHSHVYWYRQLPEEGLKFMVYLQKENIIDESGMPKERFSAEFPKEGPSILRIQQVVRGDSAAYFCASSPGSPNEQFFGPGTRLTVL.

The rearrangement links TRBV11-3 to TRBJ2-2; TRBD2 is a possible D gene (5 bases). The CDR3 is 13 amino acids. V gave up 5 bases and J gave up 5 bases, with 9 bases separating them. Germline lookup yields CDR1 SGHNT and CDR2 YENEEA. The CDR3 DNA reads TGTGCCAGCAGCCCGAGGGATACCGGGGAGCTGTTTTTT. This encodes CASSPRDTGELFF.

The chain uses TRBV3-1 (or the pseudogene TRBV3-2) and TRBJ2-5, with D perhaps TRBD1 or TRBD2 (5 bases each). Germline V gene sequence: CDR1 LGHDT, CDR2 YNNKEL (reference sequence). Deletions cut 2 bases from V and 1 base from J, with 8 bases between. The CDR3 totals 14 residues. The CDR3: CASSQPGLQETQYF. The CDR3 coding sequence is TGTGCCAGCAGCCAACCGGGGCTCCAAGAGACCCAGTACTTC.

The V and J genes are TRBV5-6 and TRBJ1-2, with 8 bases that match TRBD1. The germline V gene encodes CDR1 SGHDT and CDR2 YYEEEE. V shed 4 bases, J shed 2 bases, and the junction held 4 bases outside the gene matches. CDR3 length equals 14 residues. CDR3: CASSPRQGNYGYTF. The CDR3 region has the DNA TGTGCCAGCAGCCCTCGACAGGGGAACTATGGCTACACCTTC.

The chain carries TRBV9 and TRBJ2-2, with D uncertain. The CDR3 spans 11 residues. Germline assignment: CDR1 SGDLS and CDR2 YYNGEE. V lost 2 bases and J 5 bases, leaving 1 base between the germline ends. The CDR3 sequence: CASSVTGELFF. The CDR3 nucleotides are TGTGCCAGCAGCGTTACCGGGGAGCTGTTTTTT.

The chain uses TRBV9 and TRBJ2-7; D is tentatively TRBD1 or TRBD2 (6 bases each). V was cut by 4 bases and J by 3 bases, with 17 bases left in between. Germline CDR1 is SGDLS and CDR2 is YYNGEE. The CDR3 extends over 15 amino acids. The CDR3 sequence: CASSPTGAPHYEQYF. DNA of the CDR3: TGTGCCAGCAGCCCTACGGGGGCACCTCACTACGAGCAGTACTTC. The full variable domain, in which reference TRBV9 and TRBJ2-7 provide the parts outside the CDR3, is DSGVTQTPKHLITATGQRVTLRCSPRSGDLSVYWYQQSLDQGLQFLIQYYNGEERAKGNILERFSAQQFPDLHSELNLSSLELGDSALYFCASSPTGAPHYEQYFGPGTRLTVT.

CDR3 loop: CASSLQGINSNQPQHF. The CDR3 coding sequence is TGTGCCAGCAGTTTGCAGGGGATTAATAGCAATCAGCCCCAGCATTTT. The chain links TRBV27 to TRBJ1-5; D may be TRBD1 (6 bases). Trimming stripped 3 bases from V and 0 bases from J, with 12 bases between. The CDR3 consists of 16 residues. The germline gives CDR1 MNHEY, CDR2 SMNVEV (reference sequence).

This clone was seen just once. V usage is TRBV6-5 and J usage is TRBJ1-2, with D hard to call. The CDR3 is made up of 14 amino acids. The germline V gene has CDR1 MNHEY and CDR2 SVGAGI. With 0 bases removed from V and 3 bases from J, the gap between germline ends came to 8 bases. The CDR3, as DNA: TGTGCCAGCAGTTACTCGGTGTCAGACTATGGCTACACCTTC. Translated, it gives CASSYSVSDYGYTF.

The CDR3 here is CASSLGDRANTEAFF. Written as DNA, the CDR3 is TGTGCCAGCAGCTTGGGGGACAGAGCGAACACTGAAGCTTTCTTT. The V and J genes are TRBV5-8 and TRBJ1-1; 7 nucleotides line up with TRBD1. After removal of 0 bases from V and 1 base from J, the junction contained 3 bases not matched to a gene. Germline V gene lookup returns CDR1 SGHTS and CDR2 YDEGEE. This CDR3 comprises 15 residues.

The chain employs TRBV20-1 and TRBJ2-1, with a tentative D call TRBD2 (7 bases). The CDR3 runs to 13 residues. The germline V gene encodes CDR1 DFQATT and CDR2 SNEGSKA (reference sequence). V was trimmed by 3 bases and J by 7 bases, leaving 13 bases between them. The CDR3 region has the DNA TGCAGTGCTAGTACGGGGGGCAGGAATGAGCAGTTCTTC. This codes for CSASTGGRNEQFF.

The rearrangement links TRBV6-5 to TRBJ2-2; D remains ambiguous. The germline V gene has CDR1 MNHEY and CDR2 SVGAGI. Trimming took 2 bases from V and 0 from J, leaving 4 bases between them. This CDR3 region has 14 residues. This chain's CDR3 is CASSYAANTGELFF. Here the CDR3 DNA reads TGTGCCAGCAGTTACGCCGCGAACACCGGGGAGCTGTTTTTT.

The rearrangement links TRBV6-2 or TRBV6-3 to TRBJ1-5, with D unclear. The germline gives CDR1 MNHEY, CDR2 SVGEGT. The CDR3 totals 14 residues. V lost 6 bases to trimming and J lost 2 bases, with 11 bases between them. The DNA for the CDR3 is TGTGCCAGCAGCCCCGGACCCGGCAATCAGCCCCAGCATTTT. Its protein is CASSPGPGNQPQHF.

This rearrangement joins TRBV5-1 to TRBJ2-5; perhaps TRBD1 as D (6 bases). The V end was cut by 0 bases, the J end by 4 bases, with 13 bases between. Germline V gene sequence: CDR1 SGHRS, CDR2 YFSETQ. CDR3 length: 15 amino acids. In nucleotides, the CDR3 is TGCGCCAGCAGCTTGGGACAGGCCCTTGGAGAGACCCAGTACTTC. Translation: CASSLGQALGETQYF.

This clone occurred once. CDR3 in DNA: TGTGCCAGCAGCCCCCTTTTGTCAGGGAGCACCGGGGAGCTGTTTTTT. Its protein product is CASSPLLSGSTGELFF. V is TRBV7-9 and J is TRBJ2-2; either TRBD1 or TRBD2 may fit D (5 bases each). Germline V gene sequence: CDR1 SEHNR, CDR2 FQNEAQ (reference sequence). The CDR3 extends over 16 amino acids. V lost 5 bases and J 4 bases, leaving 17 bases between the germline ends.

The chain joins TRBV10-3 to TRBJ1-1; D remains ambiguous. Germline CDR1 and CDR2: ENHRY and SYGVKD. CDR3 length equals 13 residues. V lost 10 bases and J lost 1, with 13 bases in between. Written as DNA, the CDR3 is TGTGCCAGCACGCAGCCGCAGAACACTGAAGCTTTCTTT. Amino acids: CASTQPQNTEAFF.

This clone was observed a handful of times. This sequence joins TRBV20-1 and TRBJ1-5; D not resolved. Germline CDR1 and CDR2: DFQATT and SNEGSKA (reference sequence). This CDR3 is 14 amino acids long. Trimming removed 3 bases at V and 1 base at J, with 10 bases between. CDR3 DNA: TGCAGTGCTAGTTGGTCAGAGAGCAATCAGCCCCAGCATTTT. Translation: CSASWSESNQPQHF.